Following are 15 T cell receptor beta chains from one sample sequenced in a study of blood T cells in healthy people across ages. A second PCR, run for about 7 to 11 cycles, used a sample-barcoded 5' primer plus a J-beta primer mix. MiXCR was run by TCRdb on the 5' RACE reads, yielding one entry per CDR3 protein. Of 1.2 million to 1.5 million distinct CDR3 sequences listed, approximately 59% are singletons. Sequencing used blood. These receptors all come from a man younger than 30 in good health.

The chain combines TRBV7-2 with TRBJ2-3; D may be TRBD1 (6 bases). V was trimmed by 0 bases and J by 7 bases, leaving 17 bases between them. The V gene's germline CDR1 is SGHTA and CDR2 FQGNSA. The CDR3 runs 16 residues. CDR3 DNA sequence: TGTGCCAGCAGCTTAGCGAAGGTTACAGGGTCATATACGCAGTATTTT. The encoded protein is CASSLAKVTGSYTQYF.

The J gene is TRBJ2-5, the V gene TRBV6-4, with TRBD2 matching 8 bases. CDR1 and CDR2 from the germline V gene are MRHNA and SNTAGT. After removal of 2 bases from V and 3 bases from J, the junction contained 2 bases not matched to a gene. The CDR3 extends over 14 amino acids. CDR3 protein: CASSDKAGEETQYF. The DNA of the CDR3 is TGTGCCAGCAGTGACAAAGCGGGGGAAGAGACCCAGTACTTC.

The CDR3 loop reads CASSLSVRNEQFF. Written as DNA, the CDR3 is TGTGCCAGCAGCCTGAGTGTTCGCAATGAGCAGTTCTTC. The V and J genes are TRBV3-1 and TRBJ2-1; D is ambiguous. This CDR3 has 13 amino acids. The V gene lost 4 bases and the J gene lost 6 bases, with 10 bases spanning the gap. Germline CDR1 LGHDT, CDR2 YNNKEL (reference sequence).

This clonotype was picked up one time. The genes are TRBV20-1 and TRBJ1-2; no reliable D call. V was clipped by 3 bases and J by 3 bases, with 20 bases between them. The CDR3 loop spans 16 amino acids. Germline CDR1 reads DFQATT; CDR2 reads SNEGSKA (reference sequence). CDR3: CSARDYGRGSDYGYTF. The DNA for the CDR3 is TGCAGTGCTAGGGACTACGGTCGAGGGTCCGACTATGGCTACACCTTC.

This sequence joins TRBV7-9 and TRBJ1-6, with 8 bases fitting TRBD1. V was pared by 3 bases and J by 6 bases, with 1 base of the junction left unmatched. This CDR3 comprises 14 residues. Germline V gene data show CDR1 as SEHNR and CDR2 as FQNEAQ (reference sequence). The CDR3 here is CASSFDRGNSPLHF. CDR3 DNA sequence: TGTGCCAGCAGCTTCGACAGGGGTAATTCACCCCTCCACTTT.

This clonotype was seen a handful of times. The chain carries TRBV21-1 and TRBJ2-4. The tail of the sequence fits TRBJ2-7 better, so the J call may be wrong. TRBV21-1 is tagged as a pseudogene. The CDR3 consists of 9 residues. This CDR3 reads CATQYEQYF. The CDR3 DNA reads TGTGCCACTCAATACGAGCAGTACTTC.

The genes are TRBV4-3 and TRBJ2-3; D call uncertain. Germline loops: CDR1 LGHNA, CDR2 YSLEER. This CDR3 has 16 amino acids. Trimming left V 0 bases short and J 8 bases short, with 18 bases between. DNA for the CDR3: TGCGCCAGCAGCCAAGATTGGGCTATTGGATTAGGTACGCAGTATTTT. It is translated as CASSQDWAIGLGTQYF.

This clonotype was observed a few times. The V and J genes are TRBV20-1 and TRBJ2-5; 8 nucleotides match TRBD2. Per germline, CDR1 DFQATT and CDR2 SNEGSKA (reference sequence). The CDR3 spans 14 residues. Losses at the gene ends were 1 base for V and 4 bases for J; bases not matched to a gene: 5. The CDR3 region has the DNA TGCAGTGCTAGAGGGGGGCTAGCGGGAGAGACCCAGTACTTC. Its translation is CSARGGLAGETQYF.

Comments on this clonotype: An end of the junction differs from the germline gene, which may be a read error. V gene TRBV24-1 combines with J gene TRBJ1-5; the match to TRBD1 covers 9 bases. CDR1 is KGHDR, CDR2 SFDVKD, per germline. This CDR3 region has 16 residues. The CDR3 is CATSDLGTGMAQPQHF. CDR3 DNA: TGTGCCACCAGCGATTTGGGGACAGGGATGGCGCAGCCCCAGCATTTT.

CDR3: CASSAPGQRSYEQFF. The CDR3 DNA is TGTGCCAGCAGCGCGCCGGGACAGAGATCCTACGAGCAGTTCTTC. The V call is TRBV7-9, the J call TRBJ2-1; 7 positions agree with TRBD1. Trimming at V came to 5 bases and at J to 10 bases, leaving 14 bases not matched to a gene. The CDR3 is 15 residues long. Germline V CDR1 and CDR2: SEHNR, FQNEAQ (reference sequence).

This clonotype was picked up a small number of times. In DNA, the CDR3 is TGCGCCAGCAGCCAAGCTAGCGGGGGGTCGTGGGAGACCCAGTACTTC. Its protein product is CASSQASGGSWETQYF. V is TRBV4-1 and J is TRBJ2-5, with 11 bases matching TRBD2. There are 16 residues in the CDR3. Germline CDR1 reads MGHRA; CDR2 reads YSYEKL. V shed 1 base and J 5 bases; nucleotides not matched to a gene: 6.

The CDR3 DNA sequence: TGCGCCAGCAGCCAAGTTACTAGGAGCTACAATGAGCAGTTCTTC. Translated, it gives CASSQVTRSYNEQFF. This sequence joins TRBV4-1 and TRBJ2-1; D might be TRBD2 (5 bases). The germline V gene encodes CDR1 MGHRA and CDR2 YSYEKL. The V end was cut by 1 base, the J end by 3 bases, with 10 bases between. CDR3 size: 15 residues.

The chain uses TRBV15 and TRBJ2-3; D is possibly TRBD2 (6 bases). The CDR3 loop spans 17 amino acids. The V end lost 0 bases, the J end lost 3 bases, and 16 bases lay between the germline ends. The germline CDR1 and CDR2 sequences are LNHNV and YYDKDF (reference sequence). CDR3 region: CATSRDFQTGGTDTQYF. CDR3 sequence (DNA): TGTGCCACCAGCAGAGATTTTCAAACCGGGGGAACAGATACGCAGTATTTT. The whole variable domain, remainder taken from reference TRBV15 and TRBJ2-3, is DAMVIQNPRYQVTQFGKPVTLSCSQTLNHNVMYWYQQKSSQAPKLLFHYYDKDFNNEADTPDNFQSRRPNTSFCFLDIRSPGLGDTAMYLCATSRDFQTGGTDTQYFGPGTRLTVL.

This clonotype was seen a few times. V is TRBV15 and J is TRBJ2-7; TRBD1 might be the D (6 bases). Between the trimmed V and J ends, which lost 0 bases and 5 bases, there was a span of 11 bases. Germline assignment: CDR1 LNHNV and CDR2 YYDKDF (reference sequence). There are 14 residues in the CDR3. The CDR3 sequence: CATSRDRGINEQYF. The CDR3 region has the DNA TGTGCCACCAGCAGAGACAGGGGTATTAACGAGCAGTACTTC.

The J gene is TRBJ2-3, the V gene TRBV29-1; TRBD2 aligns across 7 bases. From germline, CDR1 is SQVTM and CDR2 ANQGSEA. This CDR3 spans 15 amino acids. The V and J ends lost 4 bases and 0 bases, in that order; junction bases with no gene match: 7. This CDR3 is CSVAREATSTDTQYF. In DNA form, the CDR3 reads TGCAGCGTTGCCCGGGAGGCGACCAGCACAGATACGCAGTATTTT.